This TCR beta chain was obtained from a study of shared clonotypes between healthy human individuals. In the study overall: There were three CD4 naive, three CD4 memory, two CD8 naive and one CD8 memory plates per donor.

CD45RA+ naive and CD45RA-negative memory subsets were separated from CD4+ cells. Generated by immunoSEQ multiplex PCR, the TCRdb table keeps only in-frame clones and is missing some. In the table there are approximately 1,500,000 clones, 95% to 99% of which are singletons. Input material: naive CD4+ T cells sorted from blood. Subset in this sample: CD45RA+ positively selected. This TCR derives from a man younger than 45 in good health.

In DNA form, the CDR3 reads TGCGCCAGCAGCCAGCCTAGCGGGAGCTCCTACGAGCAGTACTTC. Translated, it gives CASSQPSGSSYEQYF. The V call is TRBV4-1, the J call TRBJ2-7, with 10 bases identical to TRBD2. The trim removed 3 bases at V and 0 bases at J, leaving 2 bases unmatched. The CDR3 has 15 residues. Germline V gene data show CDR1 as MGHRA and CDR2 as YSYEKL.